These 12 T cell receptor beta chains originate from one sample sequenced in a study of T cells after yellow fever vaccination. TCRdb processed the 5' RACE reads anew with MiXCR; each CDR3 protein has one entry. Altogether 100,000 to 150,000 distinct CDR3 sequences are present, 13% to 15% being singletons, with the ten largest covering roughly 41%. The sample was CD8+ T cells sorted from PBMCs, taken 5 days after the yellow fever booster vaccination. The receptors originated from a young man who received the YFV17D yellow fever vaccine.

This clonotype showed up just a few times. V gene TRBV7-9 combines with J gene TRBJ2-7; D remains unclear. This CDR3 has 12 residues. Germline lookup yields CDR1 SEHNR and CDR2 FQNEAQ (reference sequence). V dropped 5 bases and J dropped 6 bases, with 11 bases sitting between them. The CDR3 region is CASSPSGAEQYF. The CDR3 DNA reads TGTGCCAGCAGCCCCTCAGGTGCCGAGCAGTACTTC.

The chain employs TRBV6-5 and TRBJ1-6, with 10 bases aligning to TRBD1. From germline, CDR1 is MNHEY and CDR2 SVGAGI. CDR3 size: 13 residues. J lost 8 bases, V lost 8 bases, and 3 bases had no gene match. The CDR3 here is CASWDRGYSPLHF. CDR3 sequence (DNA): TGTGCCAGCTGGGACAGGGGTTATTCACCCCTCCACTTT.

This clonotype occurred a few times. The chain recombines TRBV11-2 with TRBJ2-5; the D gene is possibly TRBD2 (5 bases). The CDR3 runs 14 residues. With 2 bases removed from V and 5 bases from J, the gap between germline ends came to 12 bases. Looked up from germline, CDR1 is SGHAT and CDR2 is FQNNGV. The DNA of the CDR3 is TGTGCCAGCAGCTTATCGGAGCGGTATGAGACCCAGTACTTC. Translating gives CASSLSERYETQYF.

CDR3 loop: CASSPVMGPSSNYGYTF. In nucleotides, the CDR3 is TGCGCCAGCAGCCCAGTGATGGGGCCCTCGTCTAACTATGGCTACACCTTC. The J gene is TRBJ1-2, the V gene TRBV4-3; a possible D gene is TRBD1 (5 bases). The CDR3 runs to 17 residues. Germline CDR1 reads LGHNA; CDR2 reads YSLEER. With 4 bases removed from V and 0 bases from J, the gap between germline ends came to 18 bases.

The chain recombines TRBV9 with TRBJ2-4; D gene ambiguous. This CDR3 contains 18 residues. Trimming stripped 3 bases from V and 0 bases from J, with 19 bases between. Germline V gene sequence: CDR1 SGDLS, CDR2 YYNGEE. CDR3 nucleotides: TGTGCCAGCAGCGCCCACGGAATATCCTATTTAGCCAAAAACATTCAGTACTTC. Encoded protein: CASSAHGISYLAKNIQYF.

The chain has TRBV9 and TRBJ2-1, with D maybe TRBD2 (7 bases). The CDR3 covers 14 residues. Germline assignment: CDR1 SGDLS and CDR2 YYNGEE. Trimming took 3 bases from V and 5 from J, leaving 12 bases between them. The CDR3 sequence: CASSGGGSHNEQFF. DNA for the CDR3: TGTGCCAGCAGCGGGGGGGGCAGCCACAATGAGCAGTTCTTC. The whole variable domain, filled in from reference TRBV9 and TRBJ2-1, reads DSGVTQTPKHLITATGQRVTLRCSPRSGDLSVYWYQQSLDQGLQFLIQYYNGEERAKGNILERFSAQQFPDLHSELNLSSLELGDSALYFCASSGGGSHNEQFFGPGTRLTVL.

This clonotype was detected a few times. The chain joins TRBV4-3 to TRBJ1-2, with TRBD1 matching 9 bases. The CDR3 totals 17 residues. V trimming: 1 base; J trimming: 4 bases; junction bases outside the gene matches: 10. CDR1 LGHNA and CDR2 YSLEER come from the germline V gene. The CDR3 DNA reads TGCGCCAGCAGCCAAGCCCTCCCGGGACAGGGCACCTATGGCTACACCTTC. Translating it yields CASSQALPGQGTYGYTF.

This clonotype has a handful of counts. V usage is TRBV29-1 and J usage is TRBJ2-4; 8 bases match TRBD1. CDR1 is SQVTM, CDR2 ANQGSEA, per germline. J lost 1 base, V lost 7 bases, and 3 bases had no gene match. The CDR3 contains 13 residues. The CDR3 loop is CSAYRGAKNIQYF. The CDR3, as DNA: TGCAGCGCCTACAGGGGGGCCAAAAACATTCAGTACTTC. Filled out from reference TRBV29-1 and TRBJ2-4, the complete variable domain reads SAVISQKPSRDICQRGTSLTIQCQVDSQVTMMFWYRQQPGQSLTLIATANQGSEATYESGFVIDKFPISRPNLTFSTLTVSNMSPEDSSIYLCSAYRGAKNIQYFGAGTRLSVL.

This clonotype appeared many times. The chain employs TRBV6-1 and TRBJ2-7; weak D call: TRBD2 (6 bases). The germline V and J ends were trimmed by 7 bases and 6 bases, with 22 bases remaining between them. The CDR3 consists of 15 residues. Germline assignment: CDR1 MNHNS and CDR2 SASEGT. CDR3 region: CASMISRGMGFEQYF. The DNA for the CDR3 is TGTGCCAGCATGATCTCCCGGGGGATGGGTTTCGAGCAGTACTTC.

The V call is TRBV3-1, the J call TRBJ2-1; D is ambiguous. The CDR3 contains 14 residues. Germline V lookup: CDR1 LGHDT, CDR2 YNNKEL (reference sequence). The V and J ends lost 5 bases and 4 bases respectively, with 12 bases between them. The CDR3 region has the DNA TGTGCCAGCAGCTGGCAGGCAATTTACAATGAGCAGTTCTTC. Amino acid sequence: CASSWQAIYNEQFF.

Only a few counts were recorded for this clonotype. The V and J genes are TRBV5-4 and TRBJ2-5; maybe TRBD2 (5 bases). Germline loops: CDR1 SGHNT, CDR2 YYREEE (reference sequence). The V end was cut by 4 bases, the J end by 5 bases, with 18 bases between. This CDR3 is 15 amino acids long. In DNA, the CDR3 is TGTGCCAGCAGCCCGACGCCGGGATCCGCGGAGACCCAGTACTTC. Translation gives CASSPTPGSAETQYF.

The chain combines TRBV6-2 or TRBV6-3 with TRBJ2-1; 7 nucleotides line up with TRBD2. The junction had 8 bases not matched to a gene; V was cut back by 0 bases and J by 0 bases. CDR3 size: 18 residues. Germline-derived CDR1 and CDR2 are MNHEY and SVGEGT. Written as DNA, the CDR3 is TGTGCCAGCAGTTACTCCCCAGGGAGGGATAGCTCCTACAATGAGCAGTTCTTC. Its protein product is CASSYSPGRDSSYNEQFF.